Below, 17 T cell receptor beta chains from the same sample are listed, as sequenced in a study of glioma-infiltrating T cells. The iRepertoire nested amplicon-rescue multiplex PCR amplified TCR alpha and beta CDR3s from RNA. TCRdb re-called the multiplex PCR reads with MiXCR, one entry per CDR3 protein. The sample records around 130,000 distinct CDR3 sequences, about 25% being singletons. Sample: glioma tissue, nonneoplastic brain tissue, or PBMCs (not recorded which). The receptors shown here come from a human donor with low-grade glioma or glioblastoma, undergoing nonglioma brain surgery, or in good health (not recorded which).

This clonotype was detected a few times. This rearrangement joins TRBV11-2 to TRBJ2-5; D is possibly TRBD1 (6 bases). The CDR3 is 16 amino acids. Germline V gene sequence: CDR1 SGHAT, CDR2 FQNNGV. The V end was cut by 4 bases, the J end by 1 base, with 16 bases between. DNA of the CDR3: TGTGCCAGCAGCTGGGATCAGCCCAGGGGCCAAGAGACCCAGTACTTC. Its protein product is CASSWDQPRGQETQYF.

This clonotype was counted ten times or more. V gene TRBV20-1 combines with J gene TRBJ2-5, with D perhaps assigned TRBD1 or TRBD2 (5 bases each). The CDR3 is made up of 15 amino acids. Trimming took off 5 bases at V and 3 bases at J, with 19 bases between the two ends. The germline V gene encodes CDR1 DFQATT and CDR2 SNEGSKA (reference sequence). DNA of the CDR3: TGCAGTGCTCCTAGCCGGGACCCGCCGAAAGAGACCCAGTACTTC. This encodes CSAPSRDPPKETQYF.

V and J are TRBV5-4 and TRBJ1-5; D not certain. V was trimmed by 0 bases and J by 2 bases, leaving 15 bases between them. CDR1 and CDR2 from the germline V gene are SGHNT and YYREEE (reference sequence). This CDR3 is 17 amino acids long. This chain's CDR3 is CASSLDRPDNGNQPQHF. The CDR3, as DNA: TGTGCCAGCAGCTTGGACCGCCCCGATAATGGCAATCAGCCCCAGCATTTT. Full variable domain (remainder filled in from reference TRBV5-4 and TRBJ1-5): ETGVTQSPTHLIKTRGQQVTLRCSSQSGHNTVSWYQQALGQGPQFIFQYYREEENGRGNFPPRFSGLQFPNYSSELNVNALELDDSALYLCASSLDRPDNGNQPQHFGDGTRLSIL.

The chain links TRBV20-1 to TRBJ1-1, with D unresolved. The CDR3 sequence is 13 residues long. CDR1 and CDR2 (germline): DFQATT, SNEGSKA (reference sequence). V shed 6 bases and J shed 4 bases, with 15 bases lying between them. CDR3 sequence (DNA): TGCAGTGCCCCTATGGGGTATGGCACTGAAGCTTTCTTT. It specifies CSAPMGYGTEAFF.

The sample holds a few counts of this clonotype. CDR3 loop: CASRIPSGGREEQFF. CDR3 DNA sequence: TGTGCCAGCAGAATACCTAGCGGGGGCCGCGAAGAGCAGTTCTTC. The chain joins TRBV28 to TRBJ2-1; 10 nucleotides agree with TRBD2. The CDR3 has 15 amino acids. V shed 6 bases, J shed 10 bases, and the junction held 12 bases outside the gene matches. CDR1 is MDHEN and CDR2 is SYDVKM in the germline V gene.

The CDR3 region is CASSQGTGPYEQYV. DNA of the CDR3: TGCGCCAGCAGCCAAGGGACAGGACCCTACGAGCAGTACGTC. The chain carries TRBV4-1 and TRBJ2-7, with TRBD1 matching 7 bases. Per germline, CDR1 MGHRA and CDR2 YSYEKL. The CDR3 is 14 residues long. The V segment lost 1 base and the J segment 2 bases; nucleotides outside the gene matches: 2.

The sample holds many counts of this clonotype. The chain combines TRBV27 with TRBJ1-1; D may be TRBD1 (6 bases). CDR3 length: 14 residues. With 3 bases removed from V and 1 base from J, the gap between germline ends came to 9 bases. CDR1 and CDR2 from the germline V gene are MNHEY and SMNVEV (reference sequence). The chain's CDR3 is CASSFGGRNTEAFF. The DNA for the CDR3 is TGTGCCAGCAGTTTTGGGGGCAGGAACACTGAAGCTTTCTTT.

Of note for this clonotype: This may come from a read error, since a much larger clone is one base off. The CDR3 loop is CSAGDIGETQYF. CDR3 nucleotides: TGCAGTGCTGGAGATATCGGAGAGACCCAGTACTTC. The chain uses TRBV20-1 and TRBJ2-5; D is unclear. Germline V lookup: CDR1 DFQATT, CDR2 SNEGSKA (reference sequence). CDR3 length: 12 amino acids.

The V and J genes are TRBV7-9 and TRBJ2-3; TRBD2 matches at 11 bases. The germline gives CDR1 SEHNR, CDR2 FQNEAQ (reference sequence). The CDR3 consists of 17 residues. V was pared by 4 bases and J by 3 bases, with 9 bases of the junction left unmatched. The CDR3 coding sequence is TGTGCCAGCAGCTCGGGGACTAGCGGCACCGCGACAGATACGCAGTATTTT. It translates to CASSSGTSGTATDTQYF.

The V call is TRBV7-2, the J call TRBJ2-5, with TRBD1 identical over 11 bases. Germline values: CDR1 SGHTA, CDR2 FQGNSA. V dropped 0 bases and J dropped 5; count of bases not matched to a gene: 5. The CDR3 loop spans 16 amino acids. This CDR3 is CASSLAGQGVGETQYF. The CDR3 DNA follows: TGTGCCAGCAGCTTAGCGGGACAGGGGGTCGGGGAGACCCAGTACTTC.

On this clonotype: The junction differs from germline at one of its ends, possibly a read error. The chain employs TRBV7-2 and TRBJ2-5; a weak D match, TRBD1 (6 bases). The CDR3 sequence is 15 residues long. Germline V gene lookup returns CDR1 SGHTA and CDR2 FQGNSA. This CDR3 is CASSQAPGQKETQYF. CDR3 in DNA: TGCGCCAGCAGCCAAGCACCGGGACAAAAAGAGACCCAGTACTTC.

There are a few counts of this clonotype. The V call is TRBV7-2, the J call TRBJ2-3; D gene ambiguous. V was shortened by 2 bases and J by 3 bases, with 6 bases between the two germline ends. CDR3 length equals 13 residues. Germline values: CDR1 SGHTA, CDR2 FQGNSA. CDR3 sequence (DNA): TGTGCCAGCAGCTTATCACCAACAGATACGCAGTATTTT. Translated, it gives CASSLSPTDTQYF.

The sample holds one count of this clonotype. The chain is built from TRBV11-1 and TRBJ2-5; 11 nucleotides agree with TRBD2. Trimming at V came to 5 bases and at J to 1 base, leaving 6 bases not matched to a gene. This CDR3 contains 16 residues. In germline, CDR1 is SGHAT, CDR2 FQDESV (reference sequence). In nucleotides, the CDR3 is TGTGCCAGCAGCAACCGACTAGCGGGGCTCCAAGAGACCCAGTACTTC. As protein: CASSNRLAGLQETQYF.

This clonotype came up many times. The chain couples TRBV27 to TRBJ2-7; 9 nucleotides line up with TRBD1. The junction had 10 bases not matched to a gene; V was cut back by 5 bases and J by 2 bases. Germline V gene sequence: CDR1 MNHEY, CDR2 SMNVEV (reference sequence). The CDR3 runs to 16 residues. CDR3 in amino acids: CASSPRLGQGAYEQYV. In nucleotides, the CDR3 is TGTGCCAGCAGTCCCCGATTGGGACAGGGTGCCTACGAGCAGTACGTC.

This clonotype was counted a few times. The gene calls are TRBV20-1 and TRBJ2-3; 12 nucleotides align to TRBD2. This CDR3 comprises 13 residues. Germline CDR1 DFQATT, CDR2 SNEGSKA (reference sequence). Trimming at V came to 6 bases and at J to 8 bases, leaving 6 bases not matched to a gene. CDR3 sequence reads: CSATSGGPGTQYF. The CDR3 nucleotides are TGCAGTGCCACTAGCGGGGGGCCAGGTACGCAGTATTTT.

The V and J genes are TRBV7-9 and TRBJ1-4, with TRBD1 identical over 9 bases. Germline-derived CDR1 and CDR2 are SEHNR and FQNEAQ (reference sequence). The CDR3 totals 15 residues. Losses at the gene ends were 5 bases for V and 7 bases for J; bases not matched to a gene: 8. The CDR3 protein is CASSGTGGAGEKLFF. The CDR3 DNA reads as TGTGCCAGCAGCGGAACAGGGGGCGCGGGTGAAAAACTGTTTTTT.

This clonotype turned up a few times. V is TRBV7-9 and J is TRBJ2-3; 7 bases agree with TRBD1. CDR3 length equals 15 residues. Per the germline V gene, CDR1 is SEHNR and CDR2 is FQNEAQ (reference sequence). V lost 2 bases to trimming and J lost 1 base; unmatched junction nucleotides: 3. The CDR3 protein is CASSLWDSRTDTQYF. The CDR3 DNA reads as TGTGCCAGCAGCTTATGGGACAGCCGCACAGATACGCAGTATTTT.